A single sample gave rise to the 18 T cell receptor beta chains below, sequenced in a study of CD8 T cells in Susac syndrome. With random hexamers, 0.5 to 1 ug RNA was reverse transcribed. TCRdb independently ran MiXCR on the immunoSEQ multiplex PCR reads; one entry per CDR3 protein. Of about 200,000 distinct CDR3 sequences listed, roughly 94% are singletons. The specimen was CD4+ T cells from PBMCs. These receptors all come from a human donor with multiple sclerosis.

This clonotype was recorded once. The junction shows a germline mismatch at one end, possibly a read error. V usage is TRBV6-5 and J usage is TRBJ2-2; 10 bases match TRBD2. CDR1 and CDR2 from the germline V gene are MNHEY and SVGAGI. The CDR3 contains 15 residues. The CDR3 reads CASSALAGGTGELYF. CDR3 sequence (DNA): TGTGCCAGCAGTGCCTTAGCGGGGGGAACCGGGGAGCTGTATTTT.

This clonotype is a singleton in its sample. The CDR3, as DNA: TGTGCCTGGGCAACGGGTGGGGAGACCCAGTACTTC. The encoded protein is CAWATGGETQYF. The gene calls are TRBV30 and TRBJ2-5; D unresolved. The CDR3 is made up of 12 amino acids. Germline assignment: CDR1 GTSNPN and CDR2 SVGIG (reference sequence). Trimming took off 5 bases at V and 5 bases at J, with 12 bases between the two ends.

This sequence joins TRBV4-2 and TRBJ2-7; possibly TRBD2 for D (7 bases). Trimming took off 4 bases at V and 1 base at J, with 14 bases between the two ends. From germline, CDR1 is LGHNA and CDR2 YNFKEQ. CDR3 size: 15 residues. The CDR3 DNA sequence: TGTGCCAGCAGCCGGAACGGGGGGCTATCCTACGAGCAGTACTTC. As protein: CASSRNGGLSYEQYF.

The chain links TRBV20-1 to TRBJ1-1, with D hard to call. The CDR3 sequence is 14 residues long. Germline V gene data show CDR1 as DFQATT and CDR2 as SNEGSKA (reference sequence). Deletions cut 5 bases from V and 4 bases from J, with 17 bases between. CDR3 nucleotide sequence: TGCAGTGCTCGAATACAGTCTTTAGGCACTGAAGCTTTCTTT. Protein: CSARIQSLGTEAFF.

The chain is built from TRBV20-1 and TRBJ1-4; maybe TRBD1 (6 bases). Between the trimmed V and J ends, which lost 7 bases and 11 bases, there was a span of 11 bases. The CDR3 contains 10 residues. Per germline, CDR1 DFQATT and CDR2 SNEGSKA (reference sequence). The CDR3 region is CSVLRGKLFF. The CDR3 region has the DNA TGCAGTGTTTTAAGGGGGAAACTGTTTTTT.

This clonotype was seen just once. The chain carries TRBV12-3 or TRBV12-4 and TRBJ1-2; the D gene is possibly TRBD1 (6 bases). Trimming removed 6 bases at V and 2 bases at J, with 10 bases between. CDR3 length equals 13 residues. CDR3 in DNA: TGTGCCAGCAGGGGGACATCGAACTATGGCTACACCTTC. Protein: CASRGTSNYGYTF.

To note about this clonotype: Its ends do not fully match the called genes, so a read error is possible. The V and J genes are TRBV29-1 and TRBJ2-1, with unresolved D. From germline, CDR1 is SQVTM and CDR2 ANQGSEA. The CDR3 sequence is 12 residues long. CDR3 loop: CSVERSSNEQFF. As DNA, the CDR3 is TGCAGCGTTGAACGGTCCTCCAATGAGCAGTTCTTC.

The gene calls are TRBV30 and TRBJ2-1; TRBD2 aligns across 9 bases. The CDR3 extends over 15 amino acids. After removal of 3 bases from V and 5 bases from J, the junction contained 8 bases not matched to a gene. Germline lookup yields CDR1 GTSNPN and CDR2 SVGIG (reference sequence). Here the CDR3 reads CAWSLRLAADNEQFF. The CDR3 DNA sequence: TGTGCCTGGAGCCTGCGACTAGCGGCTGACAATGAGCAGTTCTTC.

V usage is TRBV12-3 or TRBV12-4 and J usage is TRBJ2-1; 7 bases map to TRBD2. The CDR3 has 16 residues. Trimming took 3 bases from V and 0 from J; bases not matched to a gene: 5. CDR3 nucleotides: TGTGCCAGCAGTTTGTTCGGCGGGAGCTCCTACAATGAGCAGTTCTTC. This translates into CASSLFGGSSYNEQFF.

The count of this clonotype is one. V and J are TRBV12-3 or TRBV12-4 and TRBJ1-6; possible D gene TRBD1, 5 bases. CDR3 length: 15 residues. The V gene lost 6 bases and the J gene lost 12 bases, with 21 bases spanning the gap. The CDR3 DNA reads TGTGCCAGCAGCCCCGGGACGAGCCCCTCGAGACCCCTCCACTTT. This sequence encodes CASSPGTSPSRPLHF.

The chain couples TRBV7-2 to TRBJ1-5, with D uncertain. The CDR3 is 12 residues long. V was clipped by 5 bases and J by 5 bases, with 7 bases between them. Germline CDR1 is SGHTA and CDR2 is FQGNSA. The CDR3 sequence is CASSAYYQPQHF. The DNA of the CDR3 is TGTGCCAGCAGCGCCTATTATCAGCCCCAGCATTTT. The variable domain in full, with the rest retrieved from reference TRBV7-2 and TRBJ1-5, is GAGVSQSPSNKVTEKGKDVELRCDPISGHTALYWYRQSLGQGLEFLIYFQGNSAPDKSGLPSDRFSAERTGGSVSTLTIQRTQQEDSAVYLCASSAYYQPQHFGDGTRLSIL.

J is TRBJ1-2 and V is TRBV9, with 8 nucleotides matching TRBD1. Germline loops: CDR1 SGDLS, CDR2 YYNGEE. V shed 2 bases, J shed 1 base, and the junction held 13 bases outside the gene matches. The CDR3 covers 18 residues. CDR3 sequence: CASSVLPGTGNYNYGYTF. In DNA, the CDR3 is TGTGCCAGCAGCGTCCTTCCCGGGACAGGCAACTATAACTATGGCTACACCTTC.

The table lists this clonotype with a count of one. V usage is TRBV20-1 and J usage is TRBJ1-4, with unresolved D. The CDR3 runs to 14 residues. Trimming took off 6 bases at V and 0 bases at J, with 11 bases between the two ends. The germline CDR1 and CDR2 sequences are DFQATT and SNEGSKA (reference sequence). The CDR3 loop is CSAVGSATNEKLFF. The CDR3 DNA follows: TGCAGTGCCGTGGGGTCAGCAACTAATGAAAAACTGTTTTTT.

The chain employs TRBV3-1 and TRBJ1-6; maybe TRBD1 (5 bases). The CDR3 has 14 amino acids. Germline loops: CDR1 LGHDT, CDR2 YNNKEL (reference sequence). V lost 1 base, J lost 9 bases, and 10 bases lay in between. Here the CDR3 DNA reads TGTGCCAGCAGCCAAGTAGGGGTAGGTTCACCCCTCCACTTT. Its protein product is CASSQVGVGSPLHF.

V and J are TRBV20-1 and TRBJ1-2; tentative D call: TRBD1 (5 bases). The V gene's germline CDR1 is DFQATT and CDR2 SNEGSKA (reference sequence). This CDR3 region has 13 residues. V dropped 4 bases and J dropped 8 bases, with 17 bases sitting between them. CDR3 DNA sequence: TGCAGTGCTACAGGGACGGTGACTATCGGCTACACCTTC. Its protein is CSATGTVTIGYTF.

The chain uses TRBV6-6 and TRBJ2-7, with D tentatively TRBD1 (5 bases). CDR3 length: 10 residues. The V gene's germline CDR1 is MNHNY and CDR2 SVGAGI (reference sequence). The CDR3 nucleotides read TGTGCCAGCGGTTACAGGGAGCAGTACGTC. The encoded protein is CASGYREQYV.

The rearrangement joins TRBV7-8 to TRBJ2-7; 9 bases agree with TRBD1. J gave up 3 bases and V 4 bases, and 4 bases lay outside the gene matches. CDR1 is SGHVS, CDR2 FQNEAQ, per germline. This CDR3 is 14 amino acids long. The CDR3 loop is CASSSGGQGYEQYV. CDR3 DNA sequence: TGTGCCAGCAGCTCCGGGGGACAGGGCTACGAGCAGTACGTC.

The gene calls are TRBV7-2 and TRBJ2-7; D is perhaps TRBD1 (6 bases). Germline-derived CDR1 and CDR2 are SGHTA and FQGNSA. V lost 5 bases and J lost 6, with 17 bases in between. This CDR3 contains 14 residues. Here the CDR3 reads CASSLYSTGTEQYV. CDR3 nucleotides: TGTGCCAGCAGCCTATACTCAACAGGGACCGAGCAGTACGTC.